The clone carrying this TCR beta chain occurred a few times. Its antigen is still unknown. An end of the junction differs from the germline gene, which may be a read error. Germline V gives CDR1 LNHDA, CDR2 SQIVND (reference sequence). This CDR3 region has 16 residues. Researchers used the Oncomine TCR Beta short-read assay to sequence DNA from cultured CD4+ T cells. Cultured CD4+ T cells yielded the extracted genomic DNA. A single record per CDR3 protein comes from TCRdb applying MiXCR to the PCR reads. This table has about 19,000 distinct CDR3 sequences, about two fifths appearing once. The data derive from a study of vaccination and CD4 T cells after COVID-19. Treatment here: roughly 10-day PBMC culture with coronavirus spike peptide pools or control peptides (ViraFEST assay). The positive PCR dates, which preceded the US Alpha, Beta and Delta variants, fell between March and December 2020. Study conclusions and caveats: Relatively few convalescent patients and no early post-infection timepoints were analyzed.

The sequence came from a human donor with COVID-19. The chain links TRBV19 to TRBJ2-4, with TRBD1 matching over 7 bases. What was sequenced was cultured CD4+ T cells from blood. CDR3 nucleotides: TGTGCCAGTAGTTTAGAGGGGGCCCCCTCCGGAAACATTCAGTACTTC. Residues: CASSLEGAPSGNIQYF.